These 25 T cell receptor beta chains originate from one sample sequenced in a study of cytomegalovirus exposure and HLA in healthy donors. The PCR ran on 60 Vbeta and 13 Jbeta primers. Clones were sequenced by immunoSEQ multiplex PCR, and TCRdb holds only the in-frame ones, with some missing. In the table there are roughly 160,000 clones, 75% to 90% of which are singletons. Input material: PBMCs. Receptor source: a boy aged 2 to 9 in good health and CMV-seronegative.

The chain combines TRBV27 with TRBJ2-7, with 11 bases lining up with TRBD2. Trimming took 6 bases from V and 5 from J; bases not matched to a gene: 6. Germline V CDR1 and CDR2: MNHEY, SMNVEV (reference sequence). The CDR3 contains 14 residues. The CDR3 sequence: CASSIAGGPHEQYF. DNA for the CDR3: TGTGCCAGCAGCATAGCGGGAGGGCCCCACGAGCAGTACTTC.

V is TRBV14 and J is TRBJ1-1; no clear D. Trimming shortened V by 1 base and J by 11 bases, and 14 bases separated the two germline ends. The CDR3 is 13 residues long. The germline gives CDR1 SGHDN, CDR2 FVKESK. CDR3 sequence: CASSQGAGVGAFF. CDR3 DNA sequence: TGTGCCAGCAGCCAAGGAGCCGGGGTGGGCGCTTTCTTT.

This clone occurred once. This sequence joins TRBV6-6 and TRBJ2-5; 11 nucleotides agree with TRBD2. CDR1 and CDR2 from the germline V gene are MNHNY and SVGAGI (reference sequence). This CDR3 spans 16 amino acids. V shed 0 bases, J shed 1 base, and the junction held 1 base outside the gene matches. The CDR3 sequence: CASSYSTSGAQETQYF. CDR3 in DNA: TGTGCCAGCAGTTACTCGACTAGCGGGGCCCAAGAGACCCAGTACTTC.

Points on this clone: Within the sample, other DNA sequences also encode this same CDR3. This chain links TRBV19 with TRBJ1-1; perhaps TRBD1 as D (6 bases). The germline V and J ends were trimmed by 5 bases and 1 base, with 8 bases remaining between them. This CDR3 spans 13 amino acids. Per germline, CDR1 LNHDA and CDR2 SQIVND (reference sequence). CDR3 nucleotides: TGTGCCAGTAGTCTGACAGGGAACACTGAAGCTTTCTTT. This translates into CASSLTGNTEAFF.

The gene calls are TRBV19 and TRBJ2-2; tentative D call: TRBD2 (6 bases). V was clipped by 3 bases and J by 7 bases, with 15 bases between them. Germline V gene lookup returns CDR1 LNHDA and CDR2 SQIVND (reference sequence). The CDR3 covers 15 residues. The CDR3 bases are TGTGCCAGTAGTATGACGAGCCTAGCGATCGGGGAGCTGTTTTTT. Protein product: CASSMTSLAIGELFF. Full variable domain (rest looked up from reference TRBV19 and TRBJ2-2): DGGITQSPKYLFRKEGQNVTLSCEQNLNHDAMYWYRQDPGQGLRLIYYSQIVNDFQKGDIAEGYSVSREKKESFPLTVTSAQKNPTAFYLCASSMTSLAIGELFFGEGSRLTVL.

J is TRBJ1-3 and V is TRBV28; a weak D match, TRBD1 (6 bases). Germline CDR1 is MDHEN and CDR2 is SYDVKM. The CDR3 runs 15 residues. Trimming removed 7 bases at V and 0 bases at J, with 13 bases between. DNA for the CDR3: TGTGCCAGCATCCCTACAGGGACCTCTGGAAACACCATATATTTT. This gives the protein CASIPTGTSGNTIYF.

The chain has TRBV19 and TRBJ2-3; 9 nucleotides line up with TRBD1. V lost 1 base to trimming and J lost 4 bases; unmatched junction nucleotides: 3. The CDR3 covers 15 residues. Germline assignment: CDR1 LNHDA and CDR2 SQIVND (reference sequence). CDR3 amino acids: CASSIAGQGPDTQYF. In DNA form, the CDR3 reads TGTGCCAGTAGTATAGCTGGACAGGGGCCAGATACGCAGTATTTT. Full variable domain (missing parts from reference TRBV19 and TRBJ2-3): DGGITQSPKYLFRKEGQNVTLSCEQNLNHDAMYWYRQDPGQGLRLIYYSQIVNDFQKGDIAEGYSVSREKKESFPLTVTSAQKNPTAFYLCASSIAGQGPDTQYFGPGTRLTVL.

There are a few counts of this clone. The chain is built from TRBV6-4 and TRBJ2-1; a possible D gene is TRBD2 (7 bases). Germline CDR1 MRHNA, CDR2 SNTAGT. The CDR3 spans 16 residues. The V and J ends lost 2 bases and 8 bases respectively, with 19 bases between them. The CDR3 spells CASSDGGGEGGHEQFF. The CDR3 region has the DNA TGTGCCAGCAGTGACGGAGGAGGGGAGGGGGGTCATGAGCAGTTCTTC.

Regarding this clone: Mismatch with germline at one junction end may stem from a read error. CDR3 sequence (DNA): TGTTCCAGCAGGACGACTAGCGGGAGCTCCTACAATGAGCAGTTCTTC. Residues: CSSRTTSGSSYNEQFF. The genes are TRBV7-9 and TRBJ2-1, with 12 bases identical to TRBD2. The CDR3 runs to 16 residues. Germline loops: CDR1 SEHNR, CDR2 FQNEAQ (reference sequence).

The genes are TRBV23-1 and TRBJ2-1, with D tentatively TRBD1 (5 bases). TRBV23-1 is sorted into the ORF group, with uncertain function. The CDR3 loop spans 10 amino acids. Between the trimmed V and J ends, which lost 7 bases and 7 bases, there was a span of 5 bases. CDR3 sequence: CASKGNEQFF. The CDR3 nucleotides read TGCGCCAGCAAGGGGAATGAGCAGTTCTTC.

This chain links TRBV4-1 with TRBJ1-5; 8 positions match TRBD1. With 4 bases clipped from V and 4 bases from J, the junction kept 9 bases outside the gene matches. This CDR3 has 16 amino acids. In germline, CDR1 is MGHRA, CDR2 YSYEKL. The CDR3 DNA is TGCGCCAGCAGCCCGACCCTCGACAGGGGTAATCAGCCCCAGCATTTT. Amino acid sequence: CASSPTLDRGNQPQHF.

The chain uses TRBV18 and TRBJ2-5; D is perhaps TRBD1 (6 bases). Trimming shortened V by 2 bases and J by 5 bases, and 9 bases separated the two germline ends. Germline V gives CDR1 KGHSH, CDR2 LQKENI. This CDR3 has 13 amino acids. The CDR3: CASSPYRVETQYF. CDR3 DNA sequence: TGTGCCAGCTCACCATACAGGGTTGAGACCCAGTACTTC.

The CDR3 here is CASSYRDSRLNNEQFF. CDR3 in DNA: TGCGCCAGCAGCTACCGGGACAGCCGACTCAACAATGAGCAGTTCTTC. This chain connects TRBV5-1 to TRBJ2-1, with 7 positions matching TRBD1. This CDR3 region has 16 residues. Trimming removed 3 bases from V and 5 bases from J; junction bases left unmatched: 11. Germline assignment: CDR1 SGHRS and CDR2 YFSETQ.

This chain uses TRBV2 with TRBJ2-5; 10 bases fit TRBD2. From germline, CDR1 is SNHLY and CDR2 FYNNEI. Trimming cost V 6 bases and J 3 bases; bases outside gene matches: 7. The CDR3 is made up of 15 amino acids. CDR3 DNA: TGTGCCAGCAGGGAGCTAGCGGGGGAGAAAGAGACCCAGTACTTC. Protein product: CASRELAGEKETQYF.

The chain couples TRBV5-1 to TRBJ2-1; 13 bases are a match to TRBD2. Germline loops: CDR1 SGHRS, CDR2 YFSETQ. Trimming cost V 7 bases and J 6 bases; bases outside gene matches: 19. The CDR3 consists of 19 residues. CDR3 loop: CASSRGGLTSGGFSNEQFF. In nucleotides, the CDR3 is TGCGCCAGCTCGAGGGGCGGCTTGACTAGCGGGGGGTTCAGCAATGAGCAGTTCTTC.

The V and J genes are TRBV28 and TRBJ1-4, with D tentatively TRBD1 (5 bases). V shed 1 base and J shed 6 bases, with 12 bases lying between them. This CDR3 has 15 amino acids. Per germline, CDR1 MDHEN and CDR2 SYDVKM. DNA of the CDR3: TGTGCCAGCAGTTTATCGGGGGGGGACGATGAAAAACTGTTTTTT. Its translation: CASSLSGGDDEKLFF.

The rearrangement uses TRBV7-6 and TRBJ1-1; TRBD1 matches 7 bases. Germline CDR1 SGHVS, CDR2 FNYEAQ. Trimming cost V 3 bases and J 1 base; bases outside gene matches: 5. The CDR3 has 15 residues. The CDR3 spells CASSLSGGRNTEAFF. CDR3 sequence (DNA): TGTGCCAGCAGCTTGTCAGGGGGTCGGAACACTGAAGCTTTCTTT.

The chain combines TRBV30 with TRBJ1-1; 7 bases line up with TRBD1. The CDR3 contains 16 residues. Germline assignment: CDR1 GTSNPN and CDR2 SVGIG (reference sequence). J was trimmed by 1 base and V by 6 bases; bases with no gene match: 14. The CDR3 DNA is TGTGCCTGTTTTTTTACAACGGGACAGTCGAACACTGAAGCTTTCTTT. Protein: CACFFTTGQSNTEAFF. Supplemented by reference TRBV30 and TRBJ1-1, the full variable domain reads SQTIHQWPATLVQPVGSPLSLECTVEGTSNPNLYWYRQAAGRGLQLLFYSVGIGQISSEVPQNLSASRPQDRQFILSSKKLLLSDSGFYLCACFFTTGQSNTEAFFGQGTRLTVV.

The chain has TRBV11-2 and TRBJ2-2; the match to TRBD1 covers 11 bases. The CDR3 covers 19 residues. Per germline, CDR1 SGHAT and CDR2 FQNNGV. After removal of 1 base from V and 5 bases from J, the junction contained 12 bases not matched to a gene. The CDR3 coding sequence is TGTGCCAGCAGCTTAGCGGTAGGACAGGGGGCGCGGAGGACCGGGGAGCTGTTTTTT. It specifies CASSLAVGQGARRTGELFF.

Turning to this clone: One junction end does not reproduce the germline sequence, and a read error may be involved. V and J are TRBV5-4 and TRBJ2-1; 10 positions agree with TRBD1. CDR1 and CDR2 from the germline V gene are SGHNT and YYREEE (reference sequence). This CDR3 is built from 15 residues. CDR3 protein: CASSLEGQGWGEQLF. CDR3 in DNA: TGTGCCAGCAGCTTGGAGGGACAGGGGTGGGGTGAGCAGCTCTTC.

The V and J genes are TRBV29-1 and TRBJ1-1, with D possibly TRBD1 on 6 matching bases. The CDR3 loop spans 13 amino acids. V was cut by 6 bases and J by 4 bases, with 15 bases left in between. From germline, CDR1 is SQVTM and CDR2 ANQGSEA. CDR3 nucleotide sequence: TGCAGCGTGGTACAGGGAGTAAGCACTGAAGCTTTCTTT. Encoded protein: CSVVQGVSTEAFF.

This chain joins TRBV13 and TRBJ2-1, with 13 bases that match TRBD2. Germline V gene data show CDR1 as PRHDT and CDR2 as FYEKMQ (reference sequence). Germline trimming cut 5 bases from V and 9 bases from J; bases unmatched to any gene: 4. The CDR3 contains 14 residues. As DNA, the CDR3 is TGTGCCAGCAGCCGAGGGACTAGCGGGACTGAGCAGTTCTTC. Translation gives CASSRGTSGTEQFF.

A few counts support this clone. This chain joins TRBV15 and TRBJ1-1; D gene unclear. With 0 bases removed from V and 7 bases from J, the gap between germline ends came to 15 bases. The CDR3 totals 15 residues. CDR1 is LNHNV, CDR2 YYDKDF, per germline (reference sequence). DNA for the CDR3: TGTGCCACCAGCAGAGATGCAGTTCCCGGAGGTGAAGCTTTCTTT. This translates into CATSRDAVPGGEAFF.

This chain links TRBV6-5 with TRBJ1-1; no firm D call. Trimming took off 8 bases at V and 5 bases at J, with 6 bases between the two ends. Germline V gives CDR1 MNHEY, CDR2 SVGAGI. CDR3 length: 10 amino acids. In nucleotides, the CDR3 is TGTGCCAGCGAGGCAACTGAAGCTTTCTTT. Translated, it gives CASEATEAFF.

The chain employs TRBV4-1 and TRBJ1-5; weak D call: TRBD1 (6 bases). Germline assignment: CDR1 MGHRA and CDR2 YSYEKL. The CDR3 sequence is 16 residues long. Trimming shortened V by 4 bases and J by 0 bases, and 13 bases separated the two germline ends. CDR3: CASSLTQGSSNQPQHF. For the CDR3, the DNA is TGCGCCAGCAGCCTCACACAGGGTAGTAGCAATCAGCCCCAGCATTTT.